This TCR beta chain was documented in a study of blood T cell repertoires in COVID-19. Study in general: There were acute and convalescent COVID-19 samples, and they came from the United States, Italy and Spain. Sample material is recorded as cDNA or gDNA derived from T cells, B-cell-depleted T cells, or PBMCs.

The CDR3 spans 15 residues. Trimming cost V 2 bases and J 2 bases, with 10 bases left between them. Germline values: CDR1 MNHEY, CDR2 SVGEGT. Original data processing: Amplification from reference gene primers served as the basis for estimated nucleated cell counts. Generated by immunoSEQ multiplex PCR, the TCRdb table keeps only in-frame clones and is missing some. V and J calls and clone size are copied from that table; D and trimming were computed from the DNA. The profile shows roughly 100,000 clones, approximately 80% of them singletons. The sequenced sample consisted of peripheral blood. The receptor comes from a woman aged 80 or over with active or convalescent COVID-19. The chain couples TRBV6-2 or TRBV6-3 to TRBJ2-1; maybe TRBD2 (6 bases). The CDR3 spells CASSYGASAYNEQFF. The CDR3 DNA follows: TGTGCCAGCAGTTACGGGGCTAGCGCCTACAATGAGCAGTTCTTC.